A selection of T cell receptor beta chains follows, all from one sample in a study of T cell responses to AZD1222 COVID-19 vaccine. Libraries were prepared by immunoSEQ multiplex PCR; TCRdb keeps only in-frame clonotypes and omits some of them. The table shows roughly 150,000 clones, with about 93% occurring only once. The starting material was peripheral blood, obtained on day 0 of AZD1222 vaccination. The receptors were gathered from an adult in good health. Both conserved end residues are part of each CDR3. D genes are given only for firm matches. Size is stated for part of the rows, as once, few or many counts, or as a class when the clone is expanded.

CDR3nt	CDR3aa	abundance	j_gene	d_gene	v_gene
TGTGCCAGCAGCCAAGGGGGGCATACTAACACCGGGGAGCTGTTTTTT	CASSQGGHTNTGELFF	.	TRBJ2-2	.	TRBV3-1/TRBV3-2
TGTGCCAGCAGCAGACGTCGGGCTCCGAATGAAAAACTGTTTTTT	CASSRRRAPNEKLFF	.	TRBJ1-4	.	TRBV3-1/TRBV3-2
TGTGCCAGCAGCAGTGGGAGGTTTCAGGGGCCCCAGCATTTT	CASSSGRFQGPQHF	.	TRBJ1-5	.	TRBV7-9
TGTGCCAGCAGTCCCAGCGGGGGGCCGACCTCCTACAATGAGCAGTTCTTC	CASSPSGGPTSYNEQFF	.	TRBJ2-1	TRBD2	TRBV27
TGTGCCAGTACCCTGGGGGTTAGCAATCAGCCCCAGCATTTT	CASTLGVSNQPQHF	.	TRBJ1-5	.	TRBV19
TGTGCCATCAGTGAAGACCGTGGCTCGAACACCGGGGAGCTGTTTTTT	CAISEDRGSNTGELFF	.	TRBJ2-2	.	TRBV10-3
TGTGCCAGCAGCTTCCCCTCTTGGGTTTTTAAGTTCTTC	CASSFPSWVFKFF	.	TRBJ2-1	.	TRBV7-9
TGTGCCAGCAGCTTTAGCGCCTTGGACGGACAGCGTGGCTACACCTTC	CASSFSALDGQRGYTF	.	TRBJ1-2	.	TRBV7-9
TGTGCCTGGGATAGCCCGATCAACACTGAAGCTTTCTTT	CAWDSPINTEAFF	.	TRBJ1-1	.	TRBV30
TGCGCCAGCTCTCTCCGGGACGTCACTGAAGCTTTCTTT	CASSLRDVTEAFF	.	TRBJ1-1	.	TRBV5-1
TGTGCCAGCAGCAACCGGGGAATCGCCGAGCAGTACTTC	CASSNRGIAEQYF	.	TRBJ2-7	.	TRBV4-2
TGTGCCAGCAGTTACTCGGGAGAAGCTTTCTTT	CASSYSGEAFF	.	TRBJ1-1	.	TRBV6-5
TGTGCCTGGAGTCCCCAGCAAGAGACCCAGTACTTC	CAWSPQQETQYF	.	TRBJ2-5	.	TRBV30
TGTGCCAGCAGTGGCCTCGGACAGGGATGGAATTCACCCCTCCACTTT	CASSGLGQGWNSPLHF	.	TRBJ1-6	TRBD1	TRBV6-1
TGTGCCAGCAGTTACTCGAGCACTTTCAACACCATATATTTT	CASSYSSTFNTIYF	.	TRBJ1-3	.	TRBV6-5
TGTGCCAGCAGCATGAGGGACCCAGCTAATTCACCCCTCCACTTT	CASSMRDPANSPLHF	.	TRBJ1-6	.	TRBV7-9
TGTGCCAGCAGTGAGGGACCGAGGGAGCAGTACTTC	CASSEGPREQYF	once	TRBJ2-7	.	TRBV6-1
TGTGCCAGCAGCCCCGGGACAGGGACGAACACTGAAGCTTTCTTT	CASSPGTGTNTEAFF	.	TRBJ1-1	TRBD1	TRBV7-9
TGCGCCAGCAGCCAAGTGGCGGCCGGGTATGGCTACACCTTC	CASSQVAAGYGYTF	.	TRBJ1-2	.	TRBV4-1
TGTGCCAGCAGCGTTCTACCAAACACTGAAGCTTTCTTT	CASSVLPNTEAFF	.	TRBJ1-1	.	TRBV9
TGCGCCAGCAGCGCTATACAGGGTCTGACGCAGTATTTT	CASSAIQGLTQYF	once	TRBJ2-3	.	TRBV5-1
TGTGCCAGCAGCCGGCCCTTCGGGGAGATTTACAATGAGCAGTTCTTC	CASSRPFGEIYNEQFF	.	TRBJ2-1	.	TRBV4-2
TGTGCCAGCAGTTTAGGAAATCAGCCCCAGCATTTT	CASSLGNQPQHF	.	TRBJ1-5	.	TRBV12-3/TRBV12-4
TGTGCCAGCAGCTTGGACATCACCTCTGGAAACACCATATATTTT	CASSLDITSGNTIYF	.	TRBJ1-3	.	TRBV5-6
TGTGCCAGCAGTGAATTTGGGAGGGGACTCTACGAGCAGTACTTC	CASSEFGRGLYEQYF	.	TRBJ2-7	TRBD2	TRBV25-1
TGTGCCAGTAGTATATTTACAATTTCGAACACTGAAGCTTTCTTT	CASSIFTISNTEAFF	.	TRBJ1-1	.	TRBV19
TGTGCCATCAGCCCGGGACAGGGTTTGACGCGCAACTATGGCTACACCTTC	CAISPGQGLTRNYGYTF	.	TRBJ1-2	TRBD1	TRBV10-3
TGTGCCAGCGCTCCAAGGGACCGTGGCTACACCTTC	CASAPRDRGYTF	.	TRBJ1-2	.	TRBV28
TGCAGTGCTAGTCCCCGACAGGGCCTCTCCTACGAGCAGTACTTC	CSASPRQGLSYEQYF	.	TRBJ2-7	TRBD1	TRBV20-1
TGTGCCAGCAGCTTTGGGCAGGGGGGTTCACCCCTCCACTTT	CASSFGQGGSPLHF	.	TRBJ1-6	TRBD1	TRBV7-3
TGTGCCAGCAGCTTACAACTCGGGGGGGGTTACAATGAGCAGTTCTTC	CASSLQLGGGYNEQFF	once	TRBJ2-1	TRBD2	TRBV11-3
TGTGCCAGCAGCTCCCCACTAGGGGAGCAAGAGACCCAGTACTTC	CASSSPLGEQETQYF	.	TRBJ2-5	.	TRBV7-6
TGCGCCAGCAGCCAAGAAACCTCGAGGGTCAGTCTCCCCTACGAGCAGTACTTC	CASSQETSRVSLPYEQYF	.	TRBJ2-7	.	TRBV4-1
TGTGCCAGCAGGGCAGTCGATGAAGAGACCCAGTACTTC	CASRAVDEETQYF	.	TRBJ2-5	.	TRBV5-4
TGTGCCAGCAGCCAACAGGCGGCTAGCGGGGCCAATGAGCAGTTCTTC	CASSQQAASGANEQFF	.	TRBJ2-1	TRBD2	TRBV4-2
TGTGCCACCAGCAGCGTGAATCAGCCCCAGCATTTT	CATSSVNQPQHF	.	TRBJ1-5	.	TRBV15
TGTGCCACCACTTGGGACAGGGACTACGAGCAGTACTTC	CATTWDRDYEQYF	.	TRBJ2-7	TRBD1	TRBV24-1
TGTGCCAGCAGCGGGGGAGGTCAGGGACGTTCACCCCTCCACTTT	CASSGGGQGRSPLHF	.	TRBJ1-6	.	TRBV7-2
TGTGCCAGCAGCTTGGCCAACGGAGAGCAGTACTTC	CASSLANGEQYF	.	TRBJ2-7	.	TRBV5-6
TGTGCCAGCAGTTACTCTGGCAGGGACCTTGAAGCTTTCTTT	CASSYSGRDLEAFF	.	TRBJ1-1	.	TRBV6-5
TGCGCCAGCAGCTTGACCAGCCACGGGTCACCCCTCCACTTT	CASSLTSHGSPLHF	.	TRBJ1-6	.	TRBV5-1
TGTGCCTGGAGCCACCCTGGCCAGGGCCCATATTTT	CAWSHPGQGPYF	.	TRBJ1-3	.	TRBV30
TGTGCCAGCAGCCAAGGCACAGGGTCGATCCAGCCCCAGCATTTT	CASSQGTGSIQPQHF	few	TRBJ1-5	.	TRBV3-1/TRBV3-2
TGCGCCAGCACCTCAGGGTTAACGGATACTGAAGCTTTCTTT	CASTSGLTDTEAFF	.	TRBJ1-1	.	TRBV5-1
TGTGCCAGCAGTCCCCCGACCGACGGGCCTAATGAAAAACTGTTTTTT	CASSPPTDGPNEKLFF	.	TRBJ1-4	.	TRBV6-6
TGCAGTGCTAGTCTTCCAGGGACGAGGGATACGCAGTATTTT	CSASLPGTRDTQYF	once	TRBJ2-3	.	TRBV20-1
TGTGCCAGCAGCCAGGTGTTGAGTGGGGGGGCCGGTGAGCAGTTCTTC	CASSQVLSGGAGEQFF	.	TRBJ2-1	.	TRBV4-2
TGTGCCAGCTCACCAGTTTTCCAGGTCTATGGCTACACCTTC	CASSPVFQVYGYTF	.	TRBJ1-2	.	TRBV18
TGCGCCAGCAGCTTGGGGGCTAGCCAAGAGACCCAGTACTTC	CASSLGASQETQYF	.	TRBJ2-5	.	TRBV5-1
TGTGCCAGTGGACGGCAGGGGTTGCCCCATTATGGCTACACCTTC	CASGRQGLPHYGYTF	.	TRBJ1-2	.	TRBV6-5
TGTGCCAGCAGTCCCCGTGGACGGCAGAACACTGAAGCTTTCTTT	CASSPRGRQNTEAFF	.	TRBJ1-1	.	TRBV28
TGTGCCAGCAGCTTGTCAGGGTTCGGGACCCAGTACTTC	CASSLSGFGTQYF	.	TRBJ2-5	.	TRBV5-8
TGTGCCAGCAGCGAGTTCTCAGGGGGCGAGGAGACCCAGTACTTC	CASSEFSGGEETQYF	once	TRBJ2-5	TRBD1	TRBV9